This entry lists 18 T cell receptor beta chains sequenced from one sample in a study of cytomegalovirus exposure and HLA in healthy donors. Primers for the PCR totalled 60 Vbeta and 13 Jbeta. The assay was immunoSEQ multiplex PCR, and TCRdb's table has in-frame clones only and misses some. Of about 200,000 clones detected, about 70% appear once; the ten largest clones hold 1.8%. Sequencing was done on a sample of PBMCs. These receptors all come from a woman aged 25 to 39 in good health and CMV-seronegative.

This chain joins TRBV7-9 and TRBJ2-1, with 10 bases fitting TRBD2. Losses at the gene ends were 3 bases for V and 6 bases for J; bases not matched to a gene: 17. The CDR3 loop spans 19 amino acids. Germline-derived CDR1 and CDR2 are SEHNR and FQNEAQ (reference sequence). This CDR3 reads CASSFGLLAGAPGRNEQFF. The CDR3 DNA follows: TGTGCCAGCAGCTTCGGTTTGCTAGCGGGAGCTCCAGGCCGCAATGAGCAGTTCTTC.

The V gene is TRBV7-2, the J gene TRBJ2-7; TRBD1 matches at 9 bases. The CDR3 is 15 amino acids. The V gene end was trimmed by 1 base and the J gene end by 4 bases; junction bases not matched to a gene: 5. In germline, CDR1 is SGHTA, CDR2 FQGNSA. The CDR3 DNA reads TGTGCCAGCAGCTTAGTGGCGGACAGGGGATACGAGCAGTACTTC. This encodes CASSLVADRGYEQYF.

The chain couples TRBV7-9 to TRBJ1-1; TRBD1 matches 9 bases. CDR1 is SEHNR and CDR2 is FQNEAQ in the germline V gene (reference sequence). J lost 6 bases, V lost 0 bases, and 5 bases had no gene match. CDR3 length: 15 residues. This chain's CDR3 is CASSLATGTGSEAFF. For the CDR3, the DNA is TGTGCCAGCAGCTTAGCTACCGGGACAGGGTCTGAAGCTTTCTTT.

J is TRBJ1-1 and V is TRBV6-5; 8 bases agree with TRBD1. The germline CDR1 and CDR2 sequences are MNHEY and SVGAGI. With V trimmed by 6 bases and J by 5 bases, 5 bases remained unmatched. This CDR3 is 13 amino acids long. CDR3 amino acids: CASRQGAVTEAFF. The DNA of the CDR3 is TGTGCCAGCAGGCAGGGGGCAGTTACTGAAGCTTTCTTT.

The genes are TRBV2 and TRBJ1-4; D is unclear. The germline V gene encodes CDR1 SNHLY and CDR2 FYNNEI. The CDR3 sequence is 12 residues long. The V end was cut by 4 bases, the J end by 5 bases, with 5 bases between. The CDR3 spells CASSVMNEKLFF. CDR3 in DNA: TGTGCCAGCAGTGTAATGAATGAAAAACTGTTTTTT.

The rearrangement links TRBV27 to TRBJ2-1; 8 bases map to TRBD1. The CDR3 consists of 17 residues. V lost 5 bases and J lost 8; bases outside the gene matches: 17. Germline CDR1 and CDR2: MNHEY and SMNVEV (reference sequence). The CDR3 reads CASSKLGQATPWDEQFF. Written as DNA, the CDR3 is TGTGCCAGCAGTAAACTGGGACAGGCCACGCCGTGGGATGAGCAGTTCTTC.

CDR3 protein: CASSDQVNTEAFF. CDR3 DNA sequence: TGCGCCAGCAGTGATCAGGTGAACACTGAAGCTTTCTTT. The chain carries TRBV10-1 and TRBJ1-1; D is unclear. This CDR3 is built from 13 residues. Germline V gene sequence: CDR1 WNHNN, CDR2 SYGVQD (reference sequence). V lost 3 bases to trimming and J lost 0 bases, with 5 bases between them.

The chain is built from TRBV7-3 and TRBJ1-1; 8 bases map to TRBD1. The CDR3 length is 15 residues. With V trimmed by 5 bases and J by 3 bases, 8 bases remained unmatched. Germline CDR1 SGHTA, CDR2 FQGTGA. CDR3 nucleotide sequence: TGTGCCAGCAGCCAGGGGGCGGGGGATGACACTGAAGCTTTCTTT. Its translation: CASSQGAGDDTEAFF. Full variable domain (missing parts from reference TRBV7-3 and TRBJ1-1): GAGVSQTPSNKVTEKGKYVELRCDPISGHTALYWYRQSLGQGPEFLIYFQGTGAADDSGLPNDRFFAVRPEGSVSTLKIQRTERGDSAVYLCASSQGAGDDTEAFFGQGTRLTVV.

The rearrangement links TRBV6-1 to TRBJ2-4; tentatively, D is TRBD1 (5 bases). Between the trimmed V and J ends, which lost 4 bases and 8 bases, there was a span of 15 bases. The germline CDR1 and CDR2 sequences are MNHNS and SASEGT. This CDR3 region has 14 residues. The CDR3 sequence is CASSAQVGWDIQYF. The CDR3 DNA reads TGTGCCAGCAGTGCACAGGTAGGCTGGGACATTCAGTACTTC.

The V and J genes are TRBV7-9 and TRBJ2-1; tentatively, D is TRBD2 (5 bases). The CDR3 consists of 14 residues. Germline V gives CDR1 SEHNR, CDR2 FQNEAQ (reference sequence). Trimming removed 1 base from V and 7 bases from J, with 11 bases in between. The CDR3 sequence is CASSLVGAENEQFF. The CDR3 DNA is TGTGCCAGCAGCTTAGTGGGAGCCGAAAATGAGCAGTTCTTC.

J is TRBJ1-2 and V is TRBV29-1; 11 bases are a match to TRBD1. Trimming cost V 4 bases and J 5 bases; bases outside gene matches: 6. Germline-derived CDR1 and CDR2 are SQVTM and ANQGSEA. This CDR3 region has 14 residues. The CDR3 sequence is CSVAEGTGGYGYTF. The CDR3 nucleotides are TGCAGCGTTGCAGAGGGGACAGGGGGGTATGGCTACACCTTC.

DNA of the CDR3: TGTGCCAGTAGTCAAATCTTTGGGGCGGGGTATGAGCAGTTCTTC. It translates to CASSQIFGAGYEQFF. This chain joins TRBV19 and TRBJ2-1, with D possibly being TRBD2 (6 bases). Trimming cost V 5 bases and J 8 bases, with 19 bases left between them. Germline CDR1 reads LNHDA; CDR2 reads SQIVND (reference sequence). The CDR3 contains 15 residues. The whole variable domain, remainder taken from reference TRBV19 and TRBJ2-1, is DGGITQSPKYLFRKEGQNVTLSCEQNLNHDAMYWYRQDPGQGLRLIYYSQIVNDFQKGDIAEGYSVSREKKESFPLTVTSAQKNPTAFYLCASSQIFGAGYEQFFGPGTRLTVL.

V usage is TRBV19 and J usage is TRBJ1-1; D is possibly TRBD1 (5 bases). The germline CDR1 and CDR2 sequences are LNHDA and SQIVND (reference sequence). V lost 4 bases and J lost 9, with 18 bases in between. This CDR3 has 14 residues. Written as DNA, the CDR3 is TGTGCCAGTAGTACCCGCGCAGGGCAGCTTAAAGCTTTCTTT. Its translation is CASSTRAGQLKAFF.

With respect to this clone: This sample also contains other DNA sequences that code for the same CDR3. The J gene is TRBJ2-1, the V gene TRBV5-5, with TRBD1 identical over 9 bases. The CDR3 is 15 residues long. Trimming cost V 2 bases and J 7 bases; bases outside gene matches: 7. CDR1 and CDR2 from the germline V gene are SGHKS and YYEKEE (reference sequence). CDR3 bases: TGTGCCAGCAGCTTACGAGGACAGGGGAATAATGAGCAGTTCTTC. Protein: CASSLRGQGNNEQFF.

The chain uses TRBV6-5 and TRBJ1-5, with D tentatively TRBD1 (6 bases). Germline assignment: CDR1 MNHEY and CDR2 SVGAGI. CDR3 size: 13 residues. The V gene lost 6 bases and the J gene lost 7 bases, with 13 bases spanning the gap. This chain's CDR3 is CASRLNRDQPQHF. In nucleotides, the CDR3 is TGTGCCAGCAGGCTTAACAGGGACCAGCCCCAGCATTTT.

With regard to this clone: In the same sample, other DNA sequences code for this CDR3. This sequence joins TRBV7-2 and TRBJ2-3; D remains ambiguous. The CDR3 has 13 amino acids. Germline loops: CDR1 SGHTA, CDR2 FQGNSA. Trimming removed 3 bases at V and 1 base at J, with 5 bases between. DNA of the CDR3: TGTGCCAGCAGCTTGGCACGCACAGATACGCAGTATTTT. Residues: CASSLARTDTQYF. Full variable domain (missing parts from reference TRBV7-2 and TRBJ2-3): GAGVSQSPSNKVTEKGKDVELRCDPISGHTALYWYRQSLGQGLEFLIYFQGNSAPDKSGLPSDRFSAERTGGSVSTLTIQRTQQEDSAVYLCASSLARTDTQYFGPGTRLTVL.

The V and J genes are TRBV4-2 and TRBJ2-1; TRBD2 matches at 12 bases. The length of the CDR3 is 16 residues. V dropped 4 bases and J dropped 6; count of bases not matched to a gene: 7. The V gene's germline CDR1 is LGHNA and CDR2 YNFKEQ. The CDR3 bases are TGTGCCAGCAGCCCCCGGACTAGCGGGATGTTCAATGAGCAGTTCTTC. Protein product: CASSPRTSGMFNEQFF.

The chain recombines TRBV6-1 with TRBJ2-7, with 7 bases fitting TRBD2. CDR3 length: 13 residues. Trimming cost V 2 bases and J 7 bases; bases outside gene matches: 5. Germline assignment: CDR1 MNHNS and CDR2 SASEGT. As DNA, the CDR3 is TGTGCCAGCAGTGAATTCAAACTAGCGGAGCAGTACTTC. This translates into CASSEFKLAEQYF.